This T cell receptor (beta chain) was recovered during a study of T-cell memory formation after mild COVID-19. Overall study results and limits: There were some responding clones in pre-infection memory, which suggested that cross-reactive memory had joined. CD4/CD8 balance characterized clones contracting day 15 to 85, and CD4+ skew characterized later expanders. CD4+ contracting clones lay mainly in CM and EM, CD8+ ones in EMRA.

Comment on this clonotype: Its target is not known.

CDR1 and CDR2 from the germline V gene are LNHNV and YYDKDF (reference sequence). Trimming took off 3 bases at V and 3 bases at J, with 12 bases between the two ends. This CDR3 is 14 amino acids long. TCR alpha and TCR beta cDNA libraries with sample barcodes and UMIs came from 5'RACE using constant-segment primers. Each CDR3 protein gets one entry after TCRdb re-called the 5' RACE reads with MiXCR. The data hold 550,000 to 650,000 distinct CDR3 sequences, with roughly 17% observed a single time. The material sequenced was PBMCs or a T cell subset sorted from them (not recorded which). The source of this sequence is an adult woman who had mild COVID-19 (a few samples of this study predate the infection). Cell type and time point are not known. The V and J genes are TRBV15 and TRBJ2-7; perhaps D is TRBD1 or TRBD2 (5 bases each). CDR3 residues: CATSRPRDVYEQYF. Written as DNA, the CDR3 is TGTGCCACCAGCAGGCCCAGGGACGTCTACGAGCAGTACTTC.